This TCR beta chain was captured in a study of cytotoxic CD8 clonotypes in ibrutinib-treated CLL. Targeted sequencing depth ranged from 1 in 200,000 to 1 in 1 million T cells. Method: immunoSEQ multiplex PCR; TCRdb's copy keeps in-frame clones and lacks some. The sample shows some 290,000 clones, about 77% of them seen only once. The CDR3 contains 15 residues. Per germline, CDR1 MGHRA and CDR2 YSYEKL. Trimming stripped 0 bases from V and 5 bases from J, with 14 bases between. Details on this clone: The antigen is undetermined.

The study, taken as a whole, reports: At baseline, clonality was higher than in age-matched healthy donors and correlated with CD8+ counts. Clonality grew at ibrutinib response; at progression, it decreased back toward baseline.

Genomic DNA for TCR beta libraries, around 2.1 micrograms, came from cryopreserved PBMCs. The sequences come from PBMCs, collected before ibrutinib treatment. This TCR was recovered from a human donor with chronic lymphocytic leukemia. V gene TRBV4-1 combines with J gene TRBJ2-7; D may be TRBD2 (5 bases). The CDR3: CASSQDTFEGNEQYF. The CDR3, as DNA: TGCGCCAGCAGCCAAGATACCTTTGAGGGTAACGAGCAGTACTTC.